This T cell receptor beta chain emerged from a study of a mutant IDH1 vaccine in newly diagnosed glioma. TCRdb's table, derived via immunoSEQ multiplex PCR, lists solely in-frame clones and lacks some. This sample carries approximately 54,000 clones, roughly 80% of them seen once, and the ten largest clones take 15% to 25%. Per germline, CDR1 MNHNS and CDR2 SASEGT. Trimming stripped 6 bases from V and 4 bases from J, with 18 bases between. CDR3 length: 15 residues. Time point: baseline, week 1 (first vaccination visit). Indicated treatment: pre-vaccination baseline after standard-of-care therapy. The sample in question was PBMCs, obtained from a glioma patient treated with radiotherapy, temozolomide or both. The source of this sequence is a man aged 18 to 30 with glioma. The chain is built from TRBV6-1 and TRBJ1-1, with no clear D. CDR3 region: CASSSRSGWLTEAFF. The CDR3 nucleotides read TGTGCCAGCAGCTCCAGGTCCGGGTGGCTCACTGAAGCTTTCTTT.